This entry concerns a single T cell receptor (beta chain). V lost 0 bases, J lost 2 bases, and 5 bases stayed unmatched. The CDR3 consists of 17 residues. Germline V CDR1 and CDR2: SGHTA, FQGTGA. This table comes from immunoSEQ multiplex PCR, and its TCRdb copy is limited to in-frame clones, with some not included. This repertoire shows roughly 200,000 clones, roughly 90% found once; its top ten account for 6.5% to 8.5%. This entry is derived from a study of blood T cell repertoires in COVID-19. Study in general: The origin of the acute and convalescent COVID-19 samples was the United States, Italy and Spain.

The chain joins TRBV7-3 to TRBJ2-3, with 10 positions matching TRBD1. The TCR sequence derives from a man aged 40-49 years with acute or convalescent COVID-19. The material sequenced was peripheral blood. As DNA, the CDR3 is TGTGCCAGCAGCTTAACAGGGACAGGGGATGCCACAGATACGCAGTATTTT. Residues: CASSLTGTGDATDTQYF. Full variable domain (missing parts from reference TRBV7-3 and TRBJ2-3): GAGVSQTPSNKVTEKGKYVELRCDPISGHTALYWYRQSLGQGPEFLIYFQGTGAADDSGLPNDRFFAVRPEGSVSTLKIQRTERGDSAVYLCASSLTGTGDATDTQYFGPGTRLTVL.